The clone carrying this T cell receptor (beta chain) was observed a single time. This record comes from a study of blood T cell repertoires in COVID-19. Study overall: There were acute and convalescent COVID-19 samples, and they came from the United States, Italy and Spain. T cells, B-cell-depleted T cells, or PBMCs supplied cDNA or gDNA.

Authors' processing steps: Nucleated cell counts were estimated from reference gene primer amplification. Sequencing was performed with immunoSEQ multiplex PCR; in TCRdb, only in-frame clones are kept and a portion is missing. D and trimming were read from the DNA, whereas the V and J calls and clone size are those reported in that table. Of about 35,000 clones in the sample, approximately 85% were seen once. Trimming cost V 5 bases and J 5 bases, with 18 bases left between them. This CDR3 comprises 16 residues. Germline CDR1 MDHEN, CDR2 SYDVKM. This TCR came from a man aged 55 to 70 with active or convalescent COVID-19. V and J are TRBV28 and TRBJ2-2; tentatively, D is TRBD2 (6 bases). Sequenced input: peripheral blood. CDR3 sequence (DNA): TGTGCCAGCAGTCCCCCGGAGGGCGGGGTAACCGGGGAGCTGTTTTTT. Translation: CASSPPEGGVTGELFF.